The entry that follows covers one T cell receptor (beta chain) sequence. Antigen: not known. This entry comes from a study of cytomegalovirus exposure and HLA in healthy donors. Study-wide results and limits: A later analysis showed TCR association rates differing by HLA locus, peaking at DRB1 and lowest at HLA-C. Presence/absence comparisons presumed near-even sequencing depth among donors. Productive rates of about 87% or about 30% were seen for most TCR beta V segments in an earlier analysis.

The CDR3 contains 16 residues. From germline, CDR1 is SGHTA and CDR2 FQGNSA. Trimming took 0 bases from V and 8 from J, leaving 19 bases between them. The PCR was carried out with 60 Vbeta primers and 13 Jbeta primers. Profiling relied on immunoSEQ multiplex PCR, and the TCRdb table lists in-frame clones only, not all of them. The sample has approximately 130,000 clones, 70% to 80% seen once. This TCR was sampled from a human donor in good health. The V gene is TRBV7-2, the J gene TRBJ1-1; possible D gene TRBD1, 6 bases. Material: PBMCs. CDR3 protein: CASSLALGGGSFEAFF. The CDR3 coding sequence is TGTGCCAGCAGCTTAGCCCTAGGGGGGGGTAGTTTCGAAGCTTTCTTT.